This entry lists 10 T cell receptor beta chains sequenced from one sample in a study of T cell repertoires in cytomegalovirus infection (dated 2019 in TCRdb). The listed sequencing device is Illumina HiSeq 1500. TCRdb passed the public sequencing reads through fastp at Q25 and MiXCR, retaining productive beta sequences. Each CDR3 protein appears once, grouped with its most common genes and DNA. The sample records more than 150,000 distinct CDR3 sequences, roughly 17% of which are singletons. The top ten clonotypes cover under 20% of the sample. The sequenced sample consisted of CD8+ T cells from PBMCs. These receptors were obtained from a human donor in good health (CMV status not recorded). Some clones in this sample may be carry-over from other donors' samples.

The rearrangement links TRBV6-2 or TRBV6-3 to TRBJ2-5, with TRBD2 identical over 7 bases. V was pared by 2 bases and J by 3 bases, with 3 bases of the junction left unmatched. The CDR3 has 14 residues. CDR1 and CDR2 (germline): MNHEY, SVGEGT. The CDR3 protein is CASSYRLAEETQYF. The CDR3 nucleotides read TGTGCCAGCAGTTACCGGCTAGCGGAAGAGACCCAGTACTTC.

This rearrangement joins TRBV7-6 to TRBJ1-6; the match to TRBD1 covers 9 bases. The length of the CDR3 is 14 residues. Germline loops: CDR1 SGHVS, CDR2 FNYEAQ. V shed 4 bases and J 12 bases; nucleotides not matched to a gene: 7. Written as DNA, the CDR3 is TGTGCCAGCAGCTCGGGACAGGGAAGGGGACCCCTCCACTTT. Translated: CASSSGQGRGPLHF. Using reference TRBV7-6 and TRBJ1-6 for the parts outside the CDR3, the full variable domain is GAGVSQSPRYKVTKRGQDVALRCDPISGHVSLYWYRQALGQGPEFLTYFNYEAQQDKSGLPNDRFSAERPEGSISTLTIQRTEQRDSAMYRCASSSGQGRGPLHFGNGTRLTVT.

A few counts support this clonotype. V and J are TRBV28 and TRBJ2-1, with 9 bases fitting TRBD2. The V and J ends lost 1 base and 3 bases, in that order; junction bases with no gene match: 1. The CDR3 is 15 residues long. Looked up from germline, CDR1 is MDHEN and CDR2 is SYDVKM. The CDR3 bases are TGTGCCAGCAGTTTATTGCGGGAGGGCTACAATGAGCAGTTCTTC. Encoded protein: CASSLLREGYNEQFF.

This clonotype was seen only a few times. The V and J genes are TRBV6-2 or TRBV6-3 and TRBJ2-7, with D perhaps TRBD1 (5 bases). Germline V gives CDR1 MNHEY, CDR2 SVGEGT. The CDR3 is 16 residues long. V was trimmed by 5 bases and J by 0 bases, leaving 17 bases between them. CDR3 protein: CASSPPRGRSSYEQYF. CDR3 in DNA: TGTGCCAGCAGTCCCCCAAGGGGTCGTTCCTCCTACGAGCAGTACTTC.

This clonotype was counted between two and nine times. The rearrangement joins TRBV6-2 or TRBV6-3 to TRBJ1-6; D is perhaps TRBD1 (5 bases). V gave up 6 bases and J gave up 0 bases, with 15 bases separating them. Germline V gene data show CDR1 as MNHEY and CDR2 as SVGEGT. The CDR3 loop spans 17 amino acids. CDR3 region: CASSQLGHTSYNSPLHF. CDR3 nucleotides: TGTGCCAGCAGCCAACTCGGACATACCTCCTATAATTCACCCCTCCACTTT.

V usage is TRBV6-2 or TRBV6-3 and J usage is TRBJ1-1; D gene ambiguous. There are 17 residues in the CDR3. V was clipped by 2 bases and J by 1 base, with 17 bases between them. In germline, CDR1 is MNHEY, CDR2 SVGEGT. The CDR3 DNA reads TGTGCCAGCAGTTACATTGTCGGGGTAGGAAGGAACACTGAAGCTTTCTTT. Its protein product is CASSYIVGVGRNTEAFF.

The chain joins TRBV4-3 to TRBJ2-7; 9 bases align to TRBD1. Germline assignment: CDR1 LGHNA and CDR2 YSLEER. The CDR3 is 15 residues long. Unmatched junction bases numbered 11, after V lost 7 bases and J lost 4 bases. CDR3 protein: CASKSEWTGEYEQYF. The CDR3 bases are TGCGCCAGCAAATCTGAATGGACAGGGGAGTACGAGCAGTACTTC.

The sample holds many counts of this clonotype. The V and J genes are TRBV18 and TRBJ2-7, with D possibly matching TRBD1 (6 bases). This CDR3 is built from 14 residues. Trimming removed 5 bases from V and 3 bases from J, with 14 bases in between. Germline V CDR1 and CDR2: KGHSH, LQKENI. The CDR3 spells CASSSTGTYYEQYF. The DNA for the CDR3 is TGTGCCAGCTCATCAACCGGGACATACTACGAGCAGTACTTC.

The rearrangement links TRBV7-8 to TRBJ2-5, with 9 bases aligning to TRBD2. Per the germline V gene, CDR1 is SGHVS and CDR2 is FQNEAQ. The CDR3 is 17 amino acids. Trimming at V came to 4 bases and at J to 2 bases, leaving 11 bases not matched to a gene. The DNA of the CDR3 is TGTGCCAGCAGCTCCCGGGCTAGCGGGGATCCTCAAGAGACCCAGTACTTC. Protein product: CASSSRASGDPQETQYF.

This clonotype has more than one count but fewer than ten. The gene calls are TRBV29-1 and TRBJ1-2; D is ambiguous. Germline CDR1 and CDR2: SQVTM and ANQGSEA. V was clipped by 0 bases and J by 4 bases, with 18 bases between them. The length of the CDR3 is 16 residues. The CDR3 DNA reads TGCAGCGTTGAAGATATCGGGGTTCGAGACCTCTATGGCTACACCTTC. Its protein is CSVEDIGVRDLYGYTF.